Presented here are 18 T cell receptor beta chains from one specimen sequenced in a study of vaccination and CD4 T cells after COVID-19. The treatment is: approximately nine-day PBMC culture with coronavirus spike peptide pools or control peptides (ViraFEST assay). The Oncomine TCR Beta short-read assay was applied to DNA of cultured CD4+ T cells. One entry per CDR3 protein, called by TCRdb with MiXCR from the PCR reads. Of approximately 17,000 distinct CDR3 sequences listed, about half are singletons. No antigen has been identified for these receptors. The sample taken for sequencing was CD4+ T cells from blood, cultured in vitro. The receptor source for this set is a human donor who had recovered from COVID-19.

This chain connects TRBV19 to TRBJ2-7, with TRBD1 matching 9 bases. The germline gives CDR1 LNHDA, CDR2 SQIVND (reference sequence). The CDR3 is 16 amino acids. Trimming took 2 bases from V and 3 from J; bases not matched to a gene: 8. The CDR3 protein is CASSIQDRGGFYEQYF. In DNA form, the CDR3 reads TGTGCCAGTAGTATACAAGACAGGGGGGGGTTCTACGAGCAGTACTTC.

This clonotype was seen only a few times. An end of the junction does not agree with germline; a read error may underlie this. The chain is built from TRBV3-1 and TRBJ2-4, with 9 bases fitting TRBD1. The CDR3 totals 15 residues. Per the germline V gene, CDR1 is LGHDT and CDR2 is YNNKEL (reference sequence). In nucleotides, the CDR3 is TGTGCCAGTAGCCAAGAGGGACAGGGTTTGAACATTCAGTACTTC. Translated, it gives CASSQEGQGLNIQYF.

This clonotype occurred a few times. The chain is built from TRBV10-3 and TRBJ1-6; D unclear. CDR3 length: 14 residues. Germline CDR1 and CDR2: ENHRY and SYGVKD. Trimming pared 2 bases from V and 8 bases from J, leaving 10 bases between. The CDR3 nucleotides are TGTGCCATCAGTGAGAGGGCAGGTGATTCACCCCTCCACTTT. It encodes CAISERAGDSPLHF.

The CDR3 DNA sequence: TGTGCCAGCAGCCGTGGGCCTAACTGGGACTATGGCTACACCTTC. It codes for CASSRGPNWDYGYTF. The rearrangement links TRBV11-2 to TRBJ1-2; D gene uncertain. The V gene's germline CDR1 is SGHAT and CDR2 FQNNGV. The CDR3 loop spans 15 amino acids. Trimming removed 5 bases at V and 3 bases at J, with 16 bases between.

Here the CDR3 DNA reads TGCAGTGCTATTCGGAGCATCCACGAGCAGTACTTC. Amino acid sequence: CSAIRSIHEQYF. The chain employs TRBV20-1 and TRBJ2-7; unclear D gene. The V and J ends lost 4 bases and 5 bases respectively, with 12 bases between them. Germline lookup yields CDR1 DFQATT and CDR2 SNEGSKA (reference sequence). CDR3 size: 12 residues.

V usage is TRBV5-5 and J usage is TRBJ2-5; 9 nucleotides align to TRBD1. This CDR3 has 14 residues. V was clipped by 4 bases and J by 4 bases; unmatched bases: 5. CDR1 is SGHKS and CDR2 is YYEKEE in the germline V gene (reference sequence). The CDR3 loop reads CASSQRDRVETQYF. In DNA form, the CDR3 reads TGTGCCAGCAGCCAAAGGGACAGGGTAGAGACCCAGTACTTC.

This clonotype showed up just a few times. The V call is TRBV20-1, the J call TRBJ1-3; D unclear. The ends were cut back, 3 bases at V and 2 bases at J, with 14 bases in the middle. CDR1 and CDR2 from the germline V gene are DFQATT and SNEGSKA (reference sequence). This CDR3 spans 15 amino acids. In nucleotides, the CDR3 is TGCAGTGCTAGCGATTCAGGTCAGACTGGAAACACCATATATTTT. The encoded protein is CSASDSGQTGNTIYF.

This chain connects TRBV19 to TRBJ2-2; D unresolved. V lost 6 bases, J lost 0 bases, and 8 bases lay in between. The germline CDR1 and CDR2 sequences are LNHDA and SQIVND (reference sequence). The CDR3 has 14 amino acids. The CDR3 loop is CASRDGPNTGELFF. In DNA, the CDR3 is TGTGCCAGTAGGGACGGACCGAACACCGGGGAGCTGTTTTTT.

The chain has TRBV28 and TRBJ2-5; 9 positions match TRBD2. The CDR3 runs to 14 residues. Germline V lookup: CDR1 MDHEN, CDR2 SYDVKM. The V segment lost 6 bases and the J segment 2 bases; nucleotides outside the gene matches: 4. CDR3 nucleotides: TGTGCCAGCAGGACCACTAGCGGGCAAGAGACCCAGTACTTC. Protein product: CASRTTSGQETQYF.

The chain links TRBV30 to TRBJ1-3; no reliable D call. V was cut by 1 base and J by 2 bases, with 6 bases left in between. Germline lookup yields CDR1 GTSNPN and CDR2 SVGIG (reference sequence). This CDR3 is built from 13 residues. CDR3 amino acids: CAWSEGTGNTIYF. The CDR3 DNA sequence: TGTGCCTGGAGTGAGGGAACTGGAAACACCATATATTTT.

The V call is TRBV30, the J call TRBJ2-7; D possibly corresponds to TRBD2 (5 bases). Germline loops: CDR1 GTSNPN, CDR2 SVGIG (reference sequence). The CDR3 has 14 amino acids. Trimming cost V 1 base and J 2 bases, with 12 bases left between them. CDR3 nucleotide sequence: TGTGCCTGGAGTGCCGAGACGGGGACCTACGAGCAGTACTTC. It translates to CAWSAETGTYEQYF.

This clonotype came up a few times. In DNA, the CDR3 is TGTGCCAGCAGCTTAGCACGGGGAGCTTTCTTT. This codes for CASSLARGAFF. This chain connects TRBV7-2 to TRBJ1-1; D gene ambiguous. V was shortened by 0 bases and J by 10 bases, with 6 bases between the two germline ends. This CDR3 spans 11 amino acids. Germline CDR1 reads SGHTA; CDR2 reads FQGNSA.

This clonotype was counted a few times. The V and J genes are TRBV30 and TRBJ1-1; D unclear. The length of the CDR3 is 14 residues. Trimming pared 4 bases from V and 1 base from J, leaving 13 bases between. Germline V gene lookup returns CDR1 GTSNPN and CDR2 SVGIG (reference sequence). The CDR3 loop is CAWTPNPSNTEAFF. CDR3 sequence (DNA): TGTGCCTGGACTCCAAACCCATCGAACACTGAAGCTTTCTTT. Supplemented by reference TRBV30 and TRBJ1-1, the full variable domain reads SQTIHQWPATLVQPVGSPLSLECTVEGTSNPNLYWYRQAAGRGLQLLFYSVGIGQISSEVPQNLSASRPQDRQFILSSKKLLLSDSGFYLCAWTPNPSNTEAFFGQGTRLTVV.

The V gene is TRBV29-1, the J gene TRBJ1-2; TRBD1 might be the D (6 bases). The CDR3 has 14 amino acids. V was shortened by 6 bases and J by 4 bases, with 18 bases between the two germline ends. Germline values: CDR1 SQVTM, CDR2 ANQGSEA. CDR3 coding DNA: TGCAGCGTCCACGCCCCGGACAGTTCCTATGGCTACACCTTC. Translation gives CSVHAPDSSYGYTF.

The chain employs TRBV28 and TRBJ1-4; 9 positions match TRBD1. The CDR3 length is 15 residues. Germline V gene data show CDR1 as MDHEN and CDR2 as SYDVKM. Trimming removed 3 bases from V and 8 bases from J; junction bases left unmatched: 7. CDR3 bases: TGTGCCAGCAGTTTTGGGGACGGGACAGGGGAAAAACTGTTTTTT. Translated, it gives CASSFGDGTGEKLFF.

V and J are TRBV20-1 and TRBJ1-1; TRBD1 aligns across 8 bases. The junction had 9 bases not matched to a gene; V was cut back by 5 bases and J by 7 bases. CDR1 DFQATT and CDR2 SNEGSKA come from the germline V gene (reference sequence). CDR3 length: 13 amino acids. The CDR3 protein is CSARRDRTIEAFF. The DNA of the CDR3 is TGCAGTGCTCGCCGGGACAGGACTATTGAAGCTTTCTTT.

The CDR3, as DNA: TGCAGTGCAACCTTAGCGGGAGCCGAGCAGTACTTC. Amino acids: CSATLAGAEQYF. This sequence joins TRBV20-1 and TRBJ2-7, with TRBD2 identical over 9 bases. CDR3 length: 12 amino acids. The V and J ends lost 6 bases and 6 bases, in that order; junction bases with no gene match: 6. Germline loops: CDR1 DFQATT, CDR2 SNEGSKA (reference sequence).

CDR3 bases: TGCGCCAGCAGTGAGACAGGTAACACTGAAGCTTTCTTT. Protein: CASSETGNTEAFF. The genes are TRBV10-2 and TRBJ1-1; a weak D match, TRBD1 (5 bases). Germline V gives CDR1 WSHSY, CDR2 SAAADI. This CDR3 contains 13 residues. The ends were cut back, 2 bases at V and 2 bases at J, with 6 bases in the middle.